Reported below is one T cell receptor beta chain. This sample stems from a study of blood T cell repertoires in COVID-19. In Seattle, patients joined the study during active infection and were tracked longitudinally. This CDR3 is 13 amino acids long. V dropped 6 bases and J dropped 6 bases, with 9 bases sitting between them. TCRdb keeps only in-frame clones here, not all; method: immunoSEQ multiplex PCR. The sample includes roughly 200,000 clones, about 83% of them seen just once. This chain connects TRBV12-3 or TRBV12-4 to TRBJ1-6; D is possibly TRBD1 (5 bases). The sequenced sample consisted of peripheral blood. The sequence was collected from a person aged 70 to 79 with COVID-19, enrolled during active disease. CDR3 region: CASRGGSNSPLHF. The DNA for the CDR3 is TGTGCCAGCAGGGGGGGTTCTAATTCACCCCTCCACTTT.